This is a list of T cell receptor beta chains from one sample in a study of blood T cells in healthy people across ages. MiXCR was run by TCRdb on the 5' RACE reads, yielding one entry per CDR3 protein. The data show under 800,000 distinct CDR3 sequences, with roughly two fifths seen just once and 20% to 25% held by the top ten. The sample comprised blood. Source of these receptors: a woman aged 60-75 years in good health. The CDR3 runs from the conserved cysteine through the conserved F or W. The D gene is left open where the match is weak. A row's size may be missing; if present it is once, few, many or a size class.

J gene,clone size,D gene,V gene,CDR3 DNA,CDR3 protein
TRBJ2-3,-,-,TRBV10-3,TGTGCCATCAGTGAGTCGTACCAGGGCCAAACTAGCACAGATACGCAGTATTTT,CAISESYQGQTSTDTQYF
TRBJ2-2,few,-,TRBV7-2,TGTGCCAGCAGCTTAGGGAGGGAGGCCGGGGAGCTGTTTTTT,CASSLGREAGELFF
TRBJ2-4,-,-,TRBV7-2,TGTGCCAGCAGCTTGGGATTCCTCACAAACATTCAGTACTTC,CASSLGFLTNIQYF
TRBJ2-7,few,-,TRBV6-2/TRBV6-3,TGTGCCAGCAGTTATCGCCCCCATGAGTCCTACGAGCAGTACTTC,CASSYRPHESYEQYF
TRBJ2-2,-,TRBD2,TRBV12-3/TRBV12-4,TGTGCCAGCCGGCGGACAGCGGGAGGAAACGGGGAGCTGTTTTTT,CASRRTAGGNGELFF
TRBJ1-1,few,-,TRBV6-5,TGTGCCAGCAGTTTACAACAGGAGTTGAACACTGAAGCTTTCTTT,CASSLQQELNTEAFF
TRBJ2-3,-,TRBD2,TRBV7-2,TGTGCCAGCAGACAGGGACTAGCCATCGACGCAGATACGCAGTATTTT,CASRQGLAIDADTQYF
TRBJ1-5,-,-,TRBV24-1,TGTGCCACTGGGGCTAACCAGCCCCAGCATTTT,CATGANQPQHF
TRBJ1-1,-,-,TRBV10-3,TGTGCCATCAGATTCGGGGAAGACACTGAAGCTTTCTTT,CAIRFGEDTEAFF
TRBJ1-6,-,-,TRBV9,TGTGCCAGCAGCCCGACGGACAGACCCAATTCACCCCTCCACTTT,CASSPTDRPNSPLHF
TRBJ2-4,few,-,TRBV11-2,TGTGCCAGCAGCTTTGGGGGAACGGGAAACATTCAGTACTTC,CASSFGGTGNIQYF
TRBJ2-7,few,-,TRBV4-1,TGCGCCAGCAGCCAAGATACGCTCAGGGGCTACGAGCAGTACTTC,CASSQDTLRGYEQYF
TRBJ2-7,-,TRBD2,TRBV20-1,TGCAGTGCTAGCGGGCTAGCGGGAGGTAACCGTGCCGAGCAGTACTTC,CSASGLAGGNRAEQYF
TRBJ2-3,-,-,TRBV27,TGTGCCAGCAGTATGGGACCCACTTGGGCAGATACGCAGTATTTT,CASSMGPTWADTQYF
TRBJ1-5,many,TRBD1,TRBV28,TGTGCCAGCATCGCGGGACAGGGGAGCAATCAGCCCCAGCATTTT,CASIAGQGSNQPQHF
TRBJ2-5,-,TRBD2,TRBV6-1,TGTGCCAGCAGACTAGCGGGGGGGCGGAATGAGCAGTACTTC,CASRLAGGRNEQYF
TRBJ2-2,-,-,TRBV21-1,TGTGCCAGCAGCAGTAACAGCCGATACACCGGGGAGCTGTTTTTT,CASSSNSRYTGELFF
TRBJ2-7,-,TRBD2,TRBV30,TGTGTCTGGAGTGCCGGGACTAGCGGGGCCTTCTCCTACGAGCAGTACTTC,CVWSAGTSGAFSYEQYF
TRBJ2-7,many,TRBD1,TRBV5-5,TGTGCCAGCAGACTCTCGACAGGGGTCGGGGGTGACGAGCAGTACTTC,CASRLSTGVGGDEQYF
TRBJ2-3,-,TRBD1,TRBV6-5,TGTGCCAGCAGTCCTGGGACAGGTTTCAACACAGAGACGCAGTATTTT,CASSPGTGFNTETQYF
TRBJ2-5,-,TRBD1,TRBV20-1,TGCAGTGCTCCGACAGGGGGAGGAGAGACCCAGTACTTC,CSAPTGGGETQYF
TRBJ2-1,-,TRBD2,TRBV5-1,TGCGCCAGCAGCCCGGCGGGGGATACCTACAATGAGCAGTTCTTC,CASSPAGDTYNEQFF
TRBJ2-3,-,TRBD2,TRBV12-3/TRBV12-4,TGTGCCAGCAGCCGCGAGCGGGGGCGCACAGATACGCAGTATTTT,CASSRERGRTDTQYF
TRBJ1-1,once,-,TRBV4-3,TGCGCCAGCAGCAGGAAGGGGACTGAAGCTTTCTTT,CASSRKGTEAFF
TRBJ2-3,-,-,TRBV29-1,TGCAGCGTTGAGCGGGGAGTGGATACGCAGTATTTT,CSVERGVDTQYF
TRBJ1-1,few,-,TRBV12-5,TGTGCTAGTGGTTTTGGTCGGGGAACTGAAGCTTTCTTT,CASGFGRGTEAFF
TRBJ2-1,-,TRBD1,TRBV6-6,TGTGCCAGCAGTTACTCGGCGACAGGGGGCAAGGAGCAGTTCTTC,CASSYSATGGKEQFF
TRBJ2-7,-,TRBD1,TRBV27,TGTGCCAGCAGTGGACAGGGTGGGGCCTACGAGCAGTACTTC,CASSGQGGAYEQYF
TRBJ1-1,-,-,TRBV5-1,TGCGCCAGCAGCTTGGCCAACGCAGGGTTGAACACTGAAGCTTTCTTT,CASSLANAGLNTEAFF
TRBJ2-3,-,TRBD2,TRBV20-1,TGCAGTGCTAGAGTCTGGGGTAGCGGGATAATCACAGATACGCAGTATTTT,CSARVWGSGIITDTQYF
TRBJ2-7,many,TRBD2,TRBV5-1,TGCGCCAGCAGCCCTGGATTAGCGGGAGTCGCGGGTTACGAGCAGTACTTC,CASSPGLAGVAGYEQYF
TRBJ2-3,many,TRBD1,TRBV29-1,TGCAGCGCCGTCCCGGGACAGAGGGATACGCAGTATTTT,CSAVPGQRDTQYF
TRBJ2-5,many,-,TRBV20-1,TGCAGTGCTAGAGTTGTGGGAGAAGAGACCCAGTACTTC,CSARVVGEETQYF
TRBJ1-5,few,-,TRBV15,TGTGCCACCAGGACAGATAGCAATCAGCCCCAGCATTTT,CATRTDSNQPQHF
TRBJ2-3,few,-,TRBV24-1,TGTGCCACCAGTGATGGCCCAAGCTACACAGATACGCAGTATTTT,CATSDGPSYTDTQYF
TRBJ2-7,-,-,TRBV3-1,TGTGCCAGCAGCCAAGATCCCGGGGAGCAGTACTTC,CASSQDPGEQYF
TRBJ1-1,few,-,TRBV20-1,TGCAGTGCTAGAGCACAGGGACCGAACACTGAAGCTTTCTTT,CSARAQGPNTEAFF
TRBJ2-3,-,TRBD2,TRBV29-1,TGCAGCGTTGCGGGAGGGCCTAGCACAGATACGCAGTATTTT,CSVAGGPSTDTQYF
TRBJ2-7,-,-,TRBV5-1,TGCGCCAGCAGCTTGGGATCAGCGAAGGACTACGAGCAGTACTTC,CASSLGSAKDYEQYF
TRBJ2-1,few,-,TRBV5-1,TGCGCCAGCAGTGGAGGAGGGCTGGTAGATGAGCAGTTCTTC,CASSGGGLVDEQFF
TRBJ1-1,few,-,TRBV29-1,TGCAGCGTGGTGCGCCCCGGAGGGTCTGAAGCTTTCTTT,CSVVRPGGSEAFF
TRBJ2-1,many,TRBD1,TRBV7-3,TGTGCCAGCAGCTCCGGGACAGGGGCTTTGAATGAGCAGTTCTTC,CASSSGTGALNEQFF
TRBJ2-2,few,-,TRBV25-1,TGTGCCAGCAGCTTCAGGGATGCCGGGGAGCTGTTTTTT,CASSFRDAGELFF
TRBJ2-7,many,TRBD2,TRBV6-2/TRBV6-3,TGTGCCAGCAGCGCCGGGACTAGCGGCACCTACGAGCAGTACTTC,CASSAGTSGTYEQYF
TRBJ2-5,-,-,TRBV28,TGTGCCAGCAGATCGACAGGGGTTGCGACTAGCGGAAAAAGGGAGCAGTACTTC,CASRSTGVATSGKREQYF